These 7 T cell receptor beta chains share one sample of origin, sequenced in a study of shared clonotypes between healthy human individuals. Naive CD8 populations comprised CD45RO-negative cells positively selected for CCR7, excluding terminally differentiated effector memory CD45RA+ cells. Method: immunoSEQ multiplex PCR; TCRdb's copy keeps in-frame clones and lacks some. There are around 2.1 million clones in the sample; just over 90% occur only once, and about 1.8% lies in the top ten. Sequencing was done on a sample of naive CD8+ T cells from PBMCs. The receptors were gathered from a man aged 18-30 years in good health. Some clones in this sample may be carry-over from other donors' samples.

The chain is built from TRBV13 and TRBJ2-7; no firm D call. Germline V gene sequence: CDR1 PRHDT, CDR2 FYEKMQ (reference sequence). V lost 5 bases to trimming and J lost 3 bases, with 5 bases between them. The CDR3 runs 11 residues. The CDR3 DNA reads as TGTGCCAGCAGCGGAAACTACGAGCAGTACTTC. Translating it yields CASSGNYEQYF. Looking up the rest from reference TRBV13 and TRBJ2-7 gives the full variable domain: AAGVIQSPRHLIKEKRETATLKCYPIPRHDTVYWYQQGPGQDPQFLISFYEKMQSDKGSIPDRFSAQQFSDYHSELNMSSLELGDSALYFCASSGNYEQYFGPGTRLTVT.

The chain has TRBV28 and TRBJ2-1; D not certain. Between the trimmed V and J ends, which lost 7 bases and 7 bases, there was a span of 17 bases. The CDR3 has 14 amino acids. Germline loops: CDR1 MDHEN, CDR2 SYDVKM. CDR3 bases: TGTGCCAGCACCTCGTGGGAACAGCAGAATGAGCAGTTCTTC. The encoded protein is CASTSWEQQNEQFF.

CDR3 region: CASSYSTPLPGDEQYF. In DNA form, the CDR3 reads TGTGCCAGCAGTTACTCGACCCCCCTACCCGGAGACGAGCAGTACTTC. The chain employs TRBV6-5 and TRBJ2-7; D is undetermined. The CDR3 length is 16 residues. V shed 0 bases and J shed 5 bases, with 17 bases lying between them. CDR1 MNHEY and CDR2 SVGAGI come from the germline V gene.

The rearrangement links TRBV27 to TRBJ2-7; D may be TRBD1 (5 bases). V was pared by 3 bases and J by 3 bases, with 12 bases between. CDR1 MNHEY and CDR2 SMNVEV come from the germline V gene (reference sequence). The CDR3 loop spans 14 amino acids. CDR3 in amino acids: CASSFFQGGYEQYF. The CDR3 region has the DNA TGTGCCAGCAGTTTCTTTCAGGGCGGCTACGAGCAGTACTTC.

A remark on this clone: The sample contains more than one DNA sequence encoding this CDR3. This chain uses TRBV7-9 with TRBJ2-7, with TRBD2 identical over 12 bases. The CDR3 is 14 residues long. The V gene's germline CDR1 is SEHNR and CDR2 FQNEAQ (reference sequence). V lost 5 bases, J lost 3 bases, and 2 bases stayed unmatched. The CDR3 nucleotides are TGTGCCAGCAGCCTACTAGCGGGAGGCTACGAGCAGTACTTC. Translated: CASSLLAGGYEQYF.

V is TRBV12-5 and J is TRBJ2-1, with TRBD1 matching over 9 bases. V lost 2 bases to trimming and J lost 5 bases; unmatched junction nucleotides: 7. CDR1 is LGHNT, CDR2 FRNRAP, per germline. The CDR3 consists of 16 residues. The CDR3 nucleotides are TGTGCTAGTGGTTTGTTACGGGACAGGGCCGACAATGAGCAGTTCTTC. This codes for CASGLLRDRADNEQFF.

The chain carries TRBV7-7 and TRBJ2-7, with a weak D call TRBD1 (5 bases). Germline-derived CDR1 and CDR2 are SSHAT and FNYEAQ (reference sequence). This CDR3 has 22 amino acids. Trimming left V 5 bases short and J 3 bases short, with 38 bases between. In nucleotides, the CDR3 is TGTGCCAGCAGCCCCCTCGCCTATAACAGCGCCCTAAGGGGAAGGGGCTACTACGAGCAGTACTTC. It codes for CASSPLAYNSALRGRGYYEQYF.